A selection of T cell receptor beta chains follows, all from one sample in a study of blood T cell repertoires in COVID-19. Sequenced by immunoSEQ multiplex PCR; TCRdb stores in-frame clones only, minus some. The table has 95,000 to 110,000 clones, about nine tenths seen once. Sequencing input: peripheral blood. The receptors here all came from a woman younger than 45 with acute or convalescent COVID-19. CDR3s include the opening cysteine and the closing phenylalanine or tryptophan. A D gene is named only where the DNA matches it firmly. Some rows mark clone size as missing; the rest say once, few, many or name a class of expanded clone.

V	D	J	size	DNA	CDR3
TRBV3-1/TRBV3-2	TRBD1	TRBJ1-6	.	TGTGCCAGCAGCCAGGGACAGACGGAAAATTCACCCCTCCACTTT	CASSQGQTENSPLHF
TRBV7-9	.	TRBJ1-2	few	TGTGCCAGCAGCTTAGCAAGGGGAGGCTCAAGGGACTATGGCTACACCTTC	CASSLARGGSRDYGYTF
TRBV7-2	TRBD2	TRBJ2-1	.	TGTGCCAGCAGCTTAGCGGGCCCTAGCGGGGGGGTTATGCATGAGCAGTTCTTC	CASSLAGPSGGVMHEQFF
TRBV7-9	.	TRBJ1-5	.	TGTGCCAGCAGCTTAGCGGGCAGCAATCAGCCCCAGCATTTT	CASSLAGSNQPQHF
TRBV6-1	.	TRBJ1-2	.	TGTGCCAGCAGTGACAGCTATGGCTACACCTTC	CASSDSYGYTF
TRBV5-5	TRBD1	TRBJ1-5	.	TGTGCCAGCAGCGTGACAGGGTCGGTAAATCAGCCCCAGCATTTT	CASSVTGSVNQPQHF
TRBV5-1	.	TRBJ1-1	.	TGCGCCAGCAGCCCAGACACCTTGAACACTGAAGCTTTCTTT	CASSPDTLNTEAFF
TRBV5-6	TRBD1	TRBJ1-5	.	TGTGCCAGCAGCTTGGCCGGGACAGAATATCAGCCCCAGCATTTT	CASSLAGTEYQPQHF
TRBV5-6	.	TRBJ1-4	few	TGTGCCAGCAGCTTGTCGCCAGGAACTAATGAAAAACTGTTTTTT	CASSLSPGTNEKLFF
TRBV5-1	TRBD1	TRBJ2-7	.	TGCGCCAGCAGCCGGCAGGGGGACCAGACCTACGAGCAGTACTTC	CASSRQGDQTYEQYF
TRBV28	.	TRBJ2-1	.	TGTGCCAGCAGTTTATATGGCGGGGCCCTTCATGAGCAGTTCTTC	CASSLYGGALHEQFF
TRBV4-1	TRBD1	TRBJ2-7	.	TGCGCCAGCAGCCAAGATGAGGACAGGGACTACGAGCAGTACTTC	CASSQDEDRDYEQYF
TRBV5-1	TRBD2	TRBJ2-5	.	TGCGCCAGCAGCTTGGCGTCCAGCGGGGGACGGGAGACCCAGTACTTC	CASSLASSGGRETQYF
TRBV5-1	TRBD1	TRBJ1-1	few	TGCGCCAGCAGCTATGTAGGTACAGGGGAGGCCACTGAAGCTTTCTTT	CASSYVGTGEATEAFF
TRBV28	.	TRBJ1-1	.	TGTGCCAGCAGTACCACTCTGCGGGGGACTTTCTTT	CASSTTLRGTFF
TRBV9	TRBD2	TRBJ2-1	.	TGTGCCAGCAGCGTACGTAGCGGGCAAATTGATGAGCAGTTCTTC	CASSVRSGQIDEQFF
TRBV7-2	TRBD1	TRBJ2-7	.	TGTGCCAGCAGCCCCTGGACAGGTATCTACGAGCAGTACTTC	CASSPWTGIYEQYF
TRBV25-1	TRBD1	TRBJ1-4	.	TGTGCCAGCAGTCGAGGAACACAGGGGGAAAAACTGTTTTTT	CASSRGTQGEKLFF
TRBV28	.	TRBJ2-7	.	TGTGCCAGCAGTTTATCTGTGACAGGTTATACCTACGAGCAGTACTTC	CASSLSVTGYTYEQYF
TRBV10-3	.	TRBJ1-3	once	TGTGCCATCAGCGCCCGGGGATCCGGAAACACCATATATTTT	CAISARGSGNTIYF
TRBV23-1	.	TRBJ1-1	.	TGCGCCAGCAGCCTAGGCCGGGGCACTGAAGCTTTCTTT	CASSLGRGTEAFF
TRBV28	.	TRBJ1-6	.	TGTGCCAGCAGTAACACAGGGAATTATAATTCACCCCTCCACTTT	CASSNTGNYNSPLHF
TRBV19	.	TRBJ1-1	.	TGTGCCAGTAGTTGGCAGGCAGGCACTGAAGCTTTCTTT	CASSWQAGTEAFF
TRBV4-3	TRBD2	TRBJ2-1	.	TGCGCCAGCAGCCAAGGGGGACTAGCGGGGGCGGGCGAGCAGTTCTTC	CASSQGGLAGAGEQFF
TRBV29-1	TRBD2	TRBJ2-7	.	TGCAGCGTTGACGTTGACGCGGGAGGGGACCACGAGCAGTACTTC	CSVDVDAGGDHEQYF
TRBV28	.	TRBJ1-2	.	TGTGCCAGCAGTTTATTAGCTAGGTTGTACGGCTACACCTTC	CASSLLARLYGYTF
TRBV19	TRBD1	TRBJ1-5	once	TGTGCCAGTAGTCAGACAGGGGGCGGTCAGCCCCAGCATTTT	CASSQTGGGQPQHF
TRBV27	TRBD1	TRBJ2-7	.	TGTGCCAGCAGTTTATCGGGACAGGGGGCCTCCTACGAGCAGTACTTC	CASSLSGQGASYEQYF
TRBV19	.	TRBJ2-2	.	TGTGCCAGTAGTATGATTGGAGGAAGGAGGACCGGGGAGCTGTTTTTT	CASSMIGGRRTGELFF
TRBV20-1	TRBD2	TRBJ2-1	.	TGCAGTGCTAGTGTGCCTAGCGGGAGGGTCCATGAGCAGTTCTTC	CSASVPSGRVHEQFF
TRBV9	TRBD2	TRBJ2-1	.	TGTGCCAGCATGGCGGGGGGTAGCTCCTACAATGAGCAGTTCTTC	CASMAGGSSYNEQFF
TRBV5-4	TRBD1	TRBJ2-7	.	TGTGCCAGCAGGAACAGGGGAAACGAGCAGTACTTC	CASRNRGNEQYF
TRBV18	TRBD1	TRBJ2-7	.	TGTGCCAGCTCACCTCGGGACAGCTCCTACGAGCAGTACTTC	CASSPRDSSYEQYF
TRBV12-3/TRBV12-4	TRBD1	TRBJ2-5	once	TGTGCCAAAGGGACAGAAGAGACCCAGTACTTC	CAKGTEETQYF
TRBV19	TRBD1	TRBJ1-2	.	TGTGCCAGTAGTATAACAGGGGGCGCGGGAGGCTACACCTTC	CASSITGGAGGYTF
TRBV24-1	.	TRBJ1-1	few	TGTGCCATCAGCGACAGGAAGAACACTGAAGCTTTCTTT	CAISDRKNTEAFF
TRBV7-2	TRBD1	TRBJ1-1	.	TGTGCCAGCAGCTTACGCAGCAGGGGGCCTGAAGCTTTCTTT	CASSLRSRGPEAFF
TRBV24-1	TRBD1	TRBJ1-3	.	TGTGCCACCAGTGATCTGGGACAGTCCGAGAGAAACACCATATATTTT	CATSDLGQSERNTIYF
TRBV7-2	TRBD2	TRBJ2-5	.	TGTGCCAGCAGCTTATGGGGAGGGGAGACCCAGTACTTC	CASSLWGGETQYF
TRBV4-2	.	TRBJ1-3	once	TGTGCCAGCAGATACACAGGGTTAGCAAACACCATATATTTT	CASRYTGLANTIYF
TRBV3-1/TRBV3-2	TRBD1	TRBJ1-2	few	TGTGCCAGCAGCCAAGTACTAACAGGGGGGGATTATGGCTACACCTTC	CASSQVLTGGDYGYTF
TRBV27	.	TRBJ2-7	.	TGTGCCAGCAGTTTCGGGGAAACCTACGAGCAGTACTTC	CASSFGETYEQYF
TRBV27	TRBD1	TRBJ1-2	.	TGTGCCAGAATCCGGGACAGGGTCTATGGCTACACCTTC	CARIRDRVYGYTF
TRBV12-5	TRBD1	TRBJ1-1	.	TGTGCAACTACCACAGGGGCCCTGACTGAAGCTTTCTTT	CATTTGALTEAFF
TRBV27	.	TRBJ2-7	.	TGTGCCAGCAGTTCTTTAAGCACCAACTACGAGCAGTACTTC	CASSSLSTNYEQYF
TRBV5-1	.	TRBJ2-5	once	TGCGCCAGCAGCGATACGGGCGTCCGGGGGGAGACCCAGTACTTC	CASSDTGVRGETQYF
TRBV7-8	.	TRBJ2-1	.	TGTGCCAGCAGGACTAGTTTGTCCTACAATGAGCAGTTCTTC	CASRTSLSYNEQFF
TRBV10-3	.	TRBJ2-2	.	TGTGCCATCCAGGGTAACACCGGGGAGCTGTTTTTT	CAIQGNTGELFF